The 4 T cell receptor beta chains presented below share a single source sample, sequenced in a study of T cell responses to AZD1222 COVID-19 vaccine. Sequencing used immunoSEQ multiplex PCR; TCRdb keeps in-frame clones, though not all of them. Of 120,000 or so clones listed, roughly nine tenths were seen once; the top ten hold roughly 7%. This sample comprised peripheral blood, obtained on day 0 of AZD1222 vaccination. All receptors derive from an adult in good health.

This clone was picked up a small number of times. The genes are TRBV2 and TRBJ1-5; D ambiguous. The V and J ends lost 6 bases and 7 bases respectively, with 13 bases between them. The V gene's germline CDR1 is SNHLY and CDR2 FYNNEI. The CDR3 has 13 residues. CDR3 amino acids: CASRLGLGQPQHF. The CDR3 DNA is TGTGCCAGCAGGTTGGGGTTGGGACAGCCCCAGCATTTT.

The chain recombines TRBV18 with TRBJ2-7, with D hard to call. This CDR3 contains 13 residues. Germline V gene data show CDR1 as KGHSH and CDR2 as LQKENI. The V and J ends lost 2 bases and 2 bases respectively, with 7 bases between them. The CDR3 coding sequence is TGTGCCAGCTCACCAGCGACCGCCTACGAGCAGTACTTC. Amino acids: CASSPATAYEQYF.

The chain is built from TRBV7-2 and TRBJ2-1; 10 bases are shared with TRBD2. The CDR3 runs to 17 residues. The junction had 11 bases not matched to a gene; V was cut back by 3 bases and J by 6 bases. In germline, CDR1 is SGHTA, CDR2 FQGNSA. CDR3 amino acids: CASSFSSGRGSSNEQFF. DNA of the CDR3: TGTGCCAGCAGCTTTTCTAGCGGGAGAGGGAGTAGCAATGAGCAGTTCTTC.

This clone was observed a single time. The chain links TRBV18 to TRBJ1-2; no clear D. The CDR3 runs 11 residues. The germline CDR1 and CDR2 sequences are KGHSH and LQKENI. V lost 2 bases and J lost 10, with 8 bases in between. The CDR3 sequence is CASSPTGFYTF. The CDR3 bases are TGTGCCAGCTCACCAACGGGGTTCTACACCTTC.